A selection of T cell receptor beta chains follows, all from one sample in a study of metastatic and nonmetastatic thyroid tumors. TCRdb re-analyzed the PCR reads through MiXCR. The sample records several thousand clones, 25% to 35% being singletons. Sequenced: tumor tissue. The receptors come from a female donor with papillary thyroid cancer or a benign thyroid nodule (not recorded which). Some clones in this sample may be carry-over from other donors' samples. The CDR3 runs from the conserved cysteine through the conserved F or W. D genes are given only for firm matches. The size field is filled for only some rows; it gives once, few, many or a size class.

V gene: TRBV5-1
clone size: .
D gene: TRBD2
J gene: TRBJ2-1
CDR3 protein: CASSLGASGVYNEQFF
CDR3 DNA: TGCGCCAGCAGCTTGGGGGCTAGCGGGGTATACAATGAGCAGTTCTTC

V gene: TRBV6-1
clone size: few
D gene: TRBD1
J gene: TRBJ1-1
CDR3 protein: CASRKPRTGGKTEAFF
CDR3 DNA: TGTGCCAGCAGAAAACCGAGGACAGGGGGCAAGACTGAAGCTTTCTTT

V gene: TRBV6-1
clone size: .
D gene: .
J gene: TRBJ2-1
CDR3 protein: CASSLGESSYNEQFF
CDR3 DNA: TGTGCCAGCAGTTTGGGGGAGAGCTCCTACAATGAGCAGTTCTTC

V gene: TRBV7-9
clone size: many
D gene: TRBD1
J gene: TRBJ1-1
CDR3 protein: CASSAARGPNTEAFF
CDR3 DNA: TGTGCCAGCAGCGCGGCCAGGGGGCCGAACACTGAAGCTTTCTTT

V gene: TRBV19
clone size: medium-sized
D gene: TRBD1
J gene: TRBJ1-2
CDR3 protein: CASRNDRGPGGYTF
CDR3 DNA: TGTGCCAGTAGGAATGACAGGGGGCCCGGTGGCTACACCTTC

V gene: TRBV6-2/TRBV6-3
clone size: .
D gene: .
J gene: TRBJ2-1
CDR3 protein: CASSIANEQFF
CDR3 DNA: TGTGCCAGCAGTATAGCAAATGAGCAGTTCTTC

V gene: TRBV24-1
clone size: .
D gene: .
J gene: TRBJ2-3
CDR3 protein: CATSGRSDPSGDTQYF
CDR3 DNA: TGTGCCACCAGTGGCAGAAGTGACCCCTCGGGAGATACGCAGTATTTT

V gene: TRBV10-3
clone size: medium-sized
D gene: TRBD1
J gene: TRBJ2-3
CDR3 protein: CAISKGQTTDTQYF
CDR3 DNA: TGTGCCATCAGTAAGGGACAGACCACAGATACGCAGTATTTT

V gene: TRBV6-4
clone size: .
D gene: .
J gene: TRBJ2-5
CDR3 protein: CAGSYSKETQYF
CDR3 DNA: TGTGCCGGCAGTTACTCAAAAGAGACCCAGTACTTC

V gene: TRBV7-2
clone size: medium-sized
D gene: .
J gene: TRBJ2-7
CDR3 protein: CASSLASSEQYF
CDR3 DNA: TGTGCCAGCAGCTTAGCTAGCTCCGAGCAGTACTTC

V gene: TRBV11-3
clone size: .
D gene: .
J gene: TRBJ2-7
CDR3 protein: CASSLAGAGAAYEQYF
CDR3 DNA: TGTGCCAGCAGCTTAGCAGGAGCCGGAGCTGCCTACGAGCAGTACTTC

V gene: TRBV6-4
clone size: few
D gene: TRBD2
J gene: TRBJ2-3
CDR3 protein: CASIRTSGSIPDTQYF
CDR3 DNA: TGTGCCAGCATTAGGACTAGCGGGAGCATTCCAGATACGCAGTATTTT

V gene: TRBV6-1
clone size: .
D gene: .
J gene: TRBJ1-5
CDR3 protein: CASSPQGKWSNQPQHF
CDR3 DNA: TGTGCCAGCAGCCCCCAAGGGAAATGGAGCAATCAGCCCCAGCATTTT

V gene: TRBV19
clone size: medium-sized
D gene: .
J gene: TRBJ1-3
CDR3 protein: CASSIGGLGNTIYF
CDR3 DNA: TGTGCCAGTAGTATCGGAGGGTTAGGAAACACCATATATTTT

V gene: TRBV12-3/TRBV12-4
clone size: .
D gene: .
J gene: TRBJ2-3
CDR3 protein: CAISFPGSRDTQYF
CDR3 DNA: TGTGCCATCAGTTTTCCGGGGTCCCGAGATACGCAGTATTTT

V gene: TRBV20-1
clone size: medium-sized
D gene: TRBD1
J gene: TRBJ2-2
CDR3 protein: CSARDPGTGNTGELFF
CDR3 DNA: TGCAGTGCTAGAGACCCCGGGACAGGGAACACCGGGGAGCTGTTTTTT

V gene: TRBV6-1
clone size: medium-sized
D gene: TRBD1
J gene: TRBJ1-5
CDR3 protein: CASSVHRGPNQPQHF
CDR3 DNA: TGTGCCAGCAGTGTCCACAGGGGACCCAATCAGCCCCAGCATTTT

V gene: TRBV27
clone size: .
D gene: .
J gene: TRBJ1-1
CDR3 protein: CASRAGTWSGVTEAFF
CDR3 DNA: TGTGCCAGCAGGGCCGGGACATGGTCAGGAGTCACTGAAGCTTTCTTT

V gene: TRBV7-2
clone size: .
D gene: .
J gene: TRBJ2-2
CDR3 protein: CASSLSVGLCGELFF
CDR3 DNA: TGTGCCAGCAGCCTATCGGTGGGGCTTTGCGGGGAGCTGTTTTTT

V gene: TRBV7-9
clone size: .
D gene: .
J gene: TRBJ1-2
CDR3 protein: CASSFMNWGYGYTF
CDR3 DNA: TGTGCCAGCAGCTTTATGAATTGGGGCTATGGCTACACCTTC

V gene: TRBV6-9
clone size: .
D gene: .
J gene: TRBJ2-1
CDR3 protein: CASSLYTYNEQFF
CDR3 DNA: TGTGCCAGCAGTTTGTACACCTACAATGAGCAGTTCTTC

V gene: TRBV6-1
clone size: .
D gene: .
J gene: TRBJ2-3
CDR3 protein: CAIKRGDTQYF
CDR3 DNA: TGTGCCATCAAACGAGGGGATACGCAGTATTTT

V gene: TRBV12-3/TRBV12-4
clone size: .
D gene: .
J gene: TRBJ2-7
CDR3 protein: CASSLGQVTYEQYF
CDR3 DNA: TGTGCCAGCAGTTTAGGCCAGGTTACCTACGAGCAGTACTTC

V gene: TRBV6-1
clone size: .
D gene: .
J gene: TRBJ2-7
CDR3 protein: CASSPLRGSEQYF
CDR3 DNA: TGTGCCAGCAGTCCCCTGAGGGGATCCGAGCAGTACTTC

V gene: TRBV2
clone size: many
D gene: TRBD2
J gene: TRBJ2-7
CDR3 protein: CASSKTGLAGGEQYF
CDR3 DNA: TGTGCCAGCAGCAAAACTGGGCTAGCGGGAGGCGAGCAGTACTTC

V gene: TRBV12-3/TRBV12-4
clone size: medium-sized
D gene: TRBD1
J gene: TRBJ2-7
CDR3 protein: CASSNPETGGYEQYF
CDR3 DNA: TGTGCCAGCAGCAACCCCGAGACAGGGGGCTACGAGCAGTACTTC

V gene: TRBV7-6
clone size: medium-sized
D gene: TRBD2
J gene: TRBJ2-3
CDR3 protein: CASSWATSGGRLDTQYF
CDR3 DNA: TGTGCCAGCAGCTGGGCGACTAGCGGGGGGAGACTAGATACGCAGTATTTT

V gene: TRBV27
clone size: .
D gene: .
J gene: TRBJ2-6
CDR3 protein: CASSLLGRLPISGANVLTF
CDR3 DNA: TGTGCCAGCAGTTTATTGGGCCGTCTTCCGATCTCTGGGGCCAACGTCCTGACTTTC

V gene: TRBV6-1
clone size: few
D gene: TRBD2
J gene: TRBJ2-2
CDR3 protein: CASRLTSGGADGELFF
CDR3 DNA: TGTGCCAGCAGGTTGACTAGCGGGGGGGCCGACGGGGAGCTGTTTTTT

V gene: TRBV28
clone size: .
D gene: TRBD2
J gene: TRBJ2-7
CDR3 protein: CASSLGLAGTYEQYF
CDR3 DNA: TGTGCCAGCAGTTTGGGGCTAGCGGGGACCTACGAGCAGTACTTC

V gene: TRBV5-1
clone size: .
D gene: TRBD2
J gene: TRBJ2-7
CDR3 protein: CASSPPASGGAYEQYF
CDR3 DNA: TGCGCCAGCAGCCCCCCGGCTAGCGGGGGGGCCTACGAGCAGTACTTC

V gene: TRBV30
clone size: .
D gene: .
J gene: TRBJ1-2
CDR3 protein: CAWSSRHGGYTF
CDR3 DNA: TGTGCCTGGAGTTCCAGACATGGTGGCTACACCTTC

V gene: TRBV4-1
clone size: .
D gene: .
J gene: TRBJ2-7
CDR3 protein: CASSQVWAGSGSYEQYF
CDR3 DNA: TGCGCCAGCAGCCAAGTTTGGGCAGGGTCGGGGTCCTACGAGCAGTACTTC

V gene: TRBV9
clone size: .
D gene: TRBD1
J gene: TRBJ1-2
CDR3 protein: CASSVSPGQGAQGYTF
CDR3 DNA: TGTGCCAGCAGCGTATCTCCGGGACAGGGGGCGCAGGGCTACACCTTC